This T cell receptor beta chain is from a study of neurological immune-mediated disorders. The study, taken as a whole, reports: None of the CDR3 amino acid sequences in expanded clones turned up in more than one subject, which points to private repertoires in all groups. The level of TCR clonal expansion was highest in patients with HTLV-1-associated myelopathy and lowest in multiple sclerosis, where it fell below the level seen in healthy controls.

This clonotype was counted many times. What it binds is not known. This sample's time point: longitudinal time-point 1 (baseline). The CDR3 is made up of 13 amino acids. Germline CDR1 MNHNY, CDR2 SVGAGI (reference sequence). V gave up 6 bases and J gave up 1 base, with 6 bases separating them. The cDNA came from 5'RACE, which used 10-nucleotide random UMIs. A single record per CDR3 protein comes from TCRdb applying MiXCR to the 5' RACE reads. In the table there are about 49,000 distinct CDR3 sequences, less than 12% of which are singletons. The sequence was collected from a woman in her thirties or forties in good health. Sequenced input: PBMCs. The rearrangement uses TRBV6-6 and TRBJ2-2; weak D call: TRBD1 (5 bases). The CDR3 reads CASSQGNTGELFF. CDR3 bases: TGTGCCAGCAGCCAGGGGAACACCGGGGAGCTGTTTTTT.